The 28 T cell receptor beta chains given below trace back to one sample, sequenced in a study of T-cell reconstitution after alpha-beta-depleted transplantation in children. The TCRbeta library was prepared with unique molecular identifiers. Using its own MiXCR run on the PCR reads, TCRdb lists one record per CDR3 protein. The profile shows more than 500,000 distinct CDR3 sequences, 10% to 12% of them singletons. The sample consisted of PBMCs, mostly from graft donor cells, taken 180 days after TCRalphabeta/CD19-depleted stem cell transplant. The source of these receptors is a female patient aged 2-15 years who had a stem cell transplant for aplastic anemia, so the T cells may come from the graft donor.

This clonotype was seen a handful of times. The chain is built from TRBV12-3 or TRBV12-4 and TRBJ1-2, with 10 bases identical to TRBD1. The CDR3 extends over 15 amino acids. V trimming: 4 bases; J trimming: 0 bases; junction bases outside the gene matches: 2. The CDR3 is CASSSGQGANYGYTF. CDR3 in DNA: TGTGCCAGCAGTTCCGGACAGGGGGCTAACTATGGCTACACCTTC.

In its sample, this clonotype was seen many times. The chain's CDR3 is CASSTGEVTEAFF. In nucleotides, the CDR3 is TGTGCCAGCAGTACAGGGGAAGTCACTGAAGCTTTCTTT. This chain joins TRBV7-2 and TRBJ1-1; TRBD1 matches 7 bases. CDR3 size: 13 residues. With V trimmed by 6 bases and J by 4 bases, 5 bases remained unmatched. CDR1 and CDR2 (germline): SGHTA, FQGNSA.

This clonotype has a handful of counts. J is TRBJ1-3 and V is TRBV16; D not resolved. Germline V lookup: CDR1 KGHSY, CDR2 FQNENV. The CDR3 is made up of 19 amino acids. Trimming cost V 0 bases and J 4 bases, with 22 bases left between them. CDR3 DNA sequence: TGTGCCAGCAGCCAATCAACGCATCCGCTCAAAGTGGGGGGAAACACCATATATTTT. Amino acids: CASSQSTHPLKVGGNTIYF.

The V call is TRBV20-1, the J call TRBJ2-7; 7 bases align to TRBD2. Germline-derived CDR1 and CDR2 are DFQATT and SNEGSKA (reference sequence). Unmatched junction bases numbered 11, after V lost 3 bases and J lost 6 bases. The CDR3 runs 14 residues. The CDR3 nucleotides read TGCAGTGCTAGGGGCGGGAGCACGTTGGCCGAGCAGTACTTC. Its protein product is CSARGGSTLAEQYF.

This clonotype occurred a few times. The chain is built from TRBV15 and TRBJ2-1, with no clear D. The CDR3 length is 15 residues. V shed 1 base and J shed 6 bases, with 13 bases lying between them. Germline CDR1 reads LNHNV; CDR2 reads YYDKDF (reference sequence). The CDR3 DNA sequence: TGTGCCACCAGCAGAGGTGGGCCCTACGGCAATGAGCAGTTCTTC. It codes for CATSRGGPYGNEQFF. Combining the CDR3 with reference TRBV15 and TRBJ2-1 gives the whole variable domain DAMVIQNPRYQVTQFGKPVTLSCSQTLNHNVMYWYQQKSSQAPKLLFHYYDKDFNNEADTPDNFQSRRPNTSFCFLDIRSPGLGDTAMYLCATSRGGPYGNEQFFGPGTRLTVL.

The chain employs TRBV29-1 and TRBJ1-4; tentatively, D is TRBD1 (6 bases). Trimming took 1 base from V and 4 from J, leaving 13 bases between them. CDR1 is SQVTM and CDR2 is ANQGSEA in the germline V gene. This CDR3 has 15 amino acids. The CDR3 nucleotides are TGCAGCGTTGAAGCGGACTGGGGGCGTAATGAAAAACTGTTTTTT. Encoded protein: CSVEADWGRNEKLFF.

This clonotype has more than one count but fewer than ten. The chain joins TRBV7-8 to TRBJ2-3; 7 bases align to TRBD2. Germline loops: CDR1 SGHVS, CDR2 FQNEAQ. CDR3 size: 15 residues. With V trimmed by 3 bases and J by 3 bases, 6 bases remained unmatched. In nucleotides, the CDR3 is TGTGCCAGCAGCTTTCACGGGAGGTCAACAGATACGCAGTATTTT. It codes for CASSFHGRSTDTQYF. The complete variable domain, with remaining parts taken from reference TRBV7-8 and TRBJ2-3, reads GAGVSQSPRYKVAKRGQDVALRCDPISGHVSLFWYQQALGQGPEFLTYFQNEAQLDKSGLPSDRFFAERPEGSVSTLKIQRTQQEDSAVYLCASSFHGRSTDTQYFGPGTRLTVL.

This rearrangement joins TRBV9 to TRBJ2-7; D remains unclear. The V end lost 0 bases, the J end lost 3 bases, and 7 bases lay between the germline ends. The CDR3 extends over 13 amino acids. Germline V gene data show CDR1 as SGDLS and CDR2 as YYNGEE. CDR3 protein: CASSVGAVYEQYF. The DNA for the CDR3 is TGTGCCAGCAGCGTAGGGGCGGTCTACGAGCAGTACTTC.

This clonotype was counted between two and nine times. V usage is TRBV20-1 and J usage is TRBJ2-3; 10 bases align to TRBD1. Trimming took 2 bases from V and 3 from J; bases not matched to a gene: 8. The CDR3 is 16 residues long. Per the germline V gene, CDR1 is DFQATT and CDR2 is SNEGSKA (reference sequence). The CDR3 protein is CSARPSGTGVTDTQYF. CDR3 sequence (DNA): TGCAGTGCTAGACCCTCCGGGACAGGGGTGACAGATACGCAGTATTTT.

In its sample, this clonotype was seen a few times. The rearrangement uses TRBV5-5 and TRBJ1-6, with D perhaps TRBD1 (6 bases). The V end was cut by 4 bases, the J end by 4 bases, with 18 bases between. Germline V CDR1 and CDR2: SGHKS, YYEKEE (reference sequence). The CDR3 extends over 17 amino acids. CDR3 nucleotide sequence: TGTGCCAGCAGCGCCGAGCGAGGGGACACTTATAATTCACCCCTCCACTTT. It encodes CASSAERGDTYNSPLHF.

This clonotype has only a few counts. The rearrangement links TRBV7-2 to TRBJ2-2, with TRBD2 matching over 8 bases. Germline V lookup: CDR1 SGHTA, CDR2 FQGNSA. Germline trimming cut 5 bases from V and 8 bases from J; bases unmatched to any gene: 13. The length of the CDR3 is 16 residues. CDR3 sequence: CASSQISGSHLGELFF. The CDR3 DNA reads TGTGCCAGCAGCCAAATAAGCGGGAGCCACCTGGGGGAGCTGTTTTTT. Based on the CDR3 plus reference TRBV7-2 and TRBJ2-2, the full variable domain is GAGVSQSPSNKVTEKGKDVELRCDPISGHTALYWYRQSLGQGLEFLIYFQGNSAPDKSGLPSDRFSAERTGGSVSTLTIQRTQQEDSAVYLCASSQISGSHLGELFFGEGSRLTVL.

The chain combines TRBV7-9 with TRBJ2-7, with D perhaps being TRBD1 or TRBD2 (5 bases each). Germline assignment: CDR1 SEHNR and CDR2 FQNEAQ (reference sequence). This CDR3 is 17 amino acids long. V dropped 2 bases and J dropped 0 bases, with 17 bases sitting between them. This chain's CDR3 is CASSLSIGTRSSYEQYF. Here the CDR3 DNA reads TGTGCCAGCAGCTTAAGCATTGGGACCAGGAGCTCCTACGAGCAGTACTTC.

The J gene is TRBJ2-5, the V gene TRBV29-1, with 7 bases matching TRBD1. Germline V gives CDR1 SQVTM, CDR2 ANQGSEA. CDR3 length: 13 amino acids. Germline trimming cut 3 bases from V and 5 bases from J; bases unmatched to any gene: 6. The CDR3 DNA follows: TGCAGCGTTGAGCCGAGGGGGCGGGAGACCCAGTACTTC. This encodes CSVEPRGRETQYF.

This chain links TRBV19 with TRBJ1-2; TRBD1 agrees at 7 bases. There are 15 residues in the CDR3. The J segment lost 1 base and the V segment lost 5 bases, leaving 7 bases of the junction unmatched. Germline V gene lookup returns CDR1 LNHDA and CDR2 SQIVND (reference sequence). The CDR3 DNA sequence: TGTGCCAGTAGTGCCGGGACAGCCGATAACTATGGCTACACCTTC. Its protein product is CASSAGTADNYGYTF. Based on the CDR3 plus reference TRBV19 and TRBJ1-2, the full variable domain is DGGITQSPKYLFRKEGQNVTLSCEQNLNHDAMYWYRQDPGQGLRLIYYSQIVNDFQKGDIAEGYSVSREKKESFPLTVTSAQKNPTAFYLCASSAGTADNYGYTFGSGTRLTVV.

The gene calls are TRBV12-3 or TRBV12-4 and TRBJ2-7; 8 nucleotides line up with TRBD1. V lost 5 bases to trimming and J lost 7 bases; unmatched junction nucleotides: 7. This CDR3 spans 13 amino acids. For the CDR3, the DNA is TGTGCCAGCAGTACTACAGGGGGACTTGAGCAGTACTTC. This encodes CASSTTGGLEQYF.

This clonotype was seen repeatedly, ten times or more. V usage is TRBV5-6 and J usage is TRBJ2-6, with 10 bases aligning to TRBD1. CDR3 length: 17 residues. V shed 0 bases, J shed 1 base, and the junction held 1 base outside the gene matches. Germline V gene data show CDR1 as SGHDT and CDR2 as YYEEEE. In nucleotides, the CDR3 is TGTGCCAGCAGCTTGGGACAGGGGGCTTCTGGGGCCAACGTCCTGACTTTC. Residues: CASSLGQGASGANVLTF.

The chain employs TRBV20-1 and TRBJ1-1, with TRBD1 as a possible D gene (5 bases). The CDR3 is 13 residues long. Germline V CDR1 and CDR2: DFQATT, SNEGSKA (reference sequence). This CDR3 reads CTGGAGTATEAFF. In DNA, the CDR3 is TGCACAGGCGGGGCAGGGACTGCAACTGAAGCTTTCTTT.

The chain uses TRBV6-2 or TRBV6-3 and TRBJ2-1; a weak D match, TRBD1 (5 bases). Trimming shortened V by 6 bases and J by 1 base, and 10 bases separated the two germline ends. CDR1 is MNHEY and CDR2 is SVGEGT in the germline V gene. There are 14 residues in the CDR3. This CDR3 reads CASRPTVSYNEQFF. CDR3 coding DNA: TGTGCCAGCAGGCCGACAGTTTCCTACAATGAGCAGTTCTTC.

J is TRBJ2-4 and V is TRBV6-5, with D hard to call. The germline V gene encodes CDR1 MNHEY and CDR2 SVGAGI. This CDR3 has 15 amino acids. The V end was cut by 2 bases, the J end by 12 bases, with 20 bases between. The CDR3 nucleotides read TGTGCCAGCAGTTACCAATATCGACTCCCGGGCAGTCAGTACTTC. This sequence encodes CASSYQYRLPGSQYF.

This clonotype was detected ten times or more. The rearrangement uses TRBV5-5 and TRBJ2-1, with a tentative D call TRBD1 (6 bases). Germline V gives CDR1 SGHKS, CDR2 YYEKEE (reference sequence). Trimming cost V 5 bases and J 8 bases, with 14 bases left between them. The CDR3 runs to 13 residues. The CDR3: CASSYTGSDEQFF. The CDR3 bases are TGTGCCAGCAGTTATACAGGGTCCGATGAGCAGTTCTTC.

This clonotype has just a few counts. CDR3 residues: CATSMAGAYEQYF. CDR3 DNA: TGTGCCACCAGCATGGCAGGGGCCTACGAGCAGTACTTC. J is TRBJ2-7 and V is TRBV15; possible D gene TRBD1, 6 bases. The CDR3 contains 13 residues. V lost 4 bases, J lost 2 bases, and 9 bases lay in between. Looked up from germline, CDR1 is LNHNV and CDR2 is YYDKDF (reference sequence).

The sample holds many counts of this clonotype. This chain connects TRBV28 to TRBJ2-7, with 12 bases that match TRBD2. Germline V gene sequence: CDR1 MDHEN, CDR2 SYDVKM. The CDR3 is 16 residues long. With 6 bases clipped from V and 1 base from J, the junction kept 7 bases outside the gene matches. CDR3 sequence reads: CASSPRLAGESYEQYV. DNA for the CDR3: TGTGCCAGCAGCCCTCGACTAGCGGGAGAGTCCTACGAGCAGTACGTC.

The CDR3 loop is CASAPSGGSGTQYF. CDR3 nucleotides: TGTGCCAGCGCCCCTTCGGGAGGGTCAGGGACCCAGTACTTC. The chain couples TRBV12-3 or TRBV12-4 to TRBJ2-5; 8 positions match TRBD2. The CDR3 totals 14 residues. Trimming took 8 bases from V and 7 from J; bases not matched to a gene: 12.

V and J are TRBV20-1 and TRBJ2-1, with 8 bases that match TRBD1. V was clipped by 1 base and J by 4 bases; unmatched bases: 6. The CDR3 length is 15 residues. Germline V CDR1 and CDR2: DFQATT, SNEGSKA (reference sequence). As DNA, the CDR3 is TGCAGTGCTAGAGTTCGAGACAGGGGATACAATGAGCAGTTCTTC. Protein: CSARVRDRGYNEQFF.

On this clonotype: Relative to the germline gene, one junction end is altered; a read error may explain this. The chain links TRBV20-1 to TRBJ2-3, with 9 bases aligning to TRBD2. Germline CDR1 and CDR2: DFQATT and SNEGSKA (reference sequence). This CDR3 region has 15 residues. The CDR3 sequence: CSVRAGGPSTDMQYF. DNA of the CDR3: TGCAGTGTGAGGGCGGGAGGGCCTAGCACAGATATGCAGTATTTT.

This clonotype was observed at least ten times. V usage is TRBV12-3 or TRBV12-4 and J usage is TRBJ2-3; D gene unclear. The CDR3 extends over 11 amino acids. V was clipped by 6 bases and J by 1 base, with 2 bases between them. The CDR3 DNA reads as TGTGCCAGCAGGCGCACAGATACGCAGTATTTT. It yields the protein CASRRTDTQYF.

The sample holds many counts of this clonotype. The chain joins TRBV28 to TRBJ2-7, with D unclear. The CDR3 totals 19 residues. CDR1 is MDHEN and CDR2 is SYDVKM in the germline V gene. Trimming took off 2 bases at V and 3 bases at J, with 26 bases between the two ends. CDR3: CASSLESYFTRRKFYEQYF. Here the CDR3 DNA reads TGTGCCAGCAGTTTAGAGTCTTATTTTACCCGACGAAAGTTCTACGAGCAGTACTTC. Full variable domain (remainder filled in from reference TRBV28 and TRBJ2-7): DVKVTQSSRYLVKRTGEKVFLECVQDMDHENMFWYRQDPGLGLRLIYFSYDVKMKEKGDIPEGYSVSREKKERFSLILESASTNQTSMYLCASSLESYFTRRKFYEQYFGPGTRLTVT.

The chain carries TRBV15 and TRBJ2-7; 8 bases match TRBD1. The junction had 8 bases not matched to a gene; V was cut back by 7 bases and J by 0 bases. The CDR3 runs to 15 residues. Per germline, CDR1 LNHNV and CDR2 YYDKDF (reference sequence). CDR3 coding DNA: TGTGCCACCATACCGGGACAGGAAAGCTCCTACGAGCAGTACGTC. It specifies CATIPGQESSYEQYV.